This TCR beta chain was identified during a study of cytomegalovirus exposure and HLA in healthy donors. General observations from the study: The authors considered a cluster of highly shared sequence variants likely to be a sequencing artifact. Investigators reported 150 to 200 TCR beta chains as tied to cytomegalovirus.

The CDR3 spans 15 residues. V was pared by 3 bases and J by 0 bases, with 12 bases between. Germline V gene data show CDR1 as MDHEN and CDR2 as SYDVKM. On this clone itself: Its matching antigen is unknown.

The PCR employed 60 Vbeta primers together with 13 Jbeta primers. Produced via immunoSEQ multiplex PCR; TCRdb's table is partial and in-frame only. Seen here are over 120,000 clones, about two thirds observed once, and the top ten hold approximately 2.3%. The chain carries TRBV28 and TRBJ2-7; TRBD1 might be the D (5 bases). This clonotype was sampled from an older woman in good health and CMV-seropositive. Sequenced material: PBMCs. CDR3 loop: CASSFSRVSSYEQYF. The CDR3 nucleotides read TGTGCCAGCAGTTTTTCCAGGGTGAGCTCCTACGAGCAGTACTTC.